A selection of T cell receptor beta chains follows, all from one sample in a study of blood T cell repertoires in COVID-19. Clones were read by immunoSEQ multiplex PCR, and TCRdb kept only the in-frame ones, dropping some. This table has some 260,000 clones, approximately 90% appearing once. Sequences were obtained from PBMCs or T cells enriched from blood (not recorded which). All receptors come from a middle-aged man who had recovered from COVID-19. CDR3s include the opening cysteine and the closing phenylalanine or tryptophan. Fields, in order: clone size, D gene, V gene, CDR3 protein. The D gene is left open where the match is weak. Not all rows give a size; the values are once, few, many and, for expanded clones, a class.

clone_size: -; d_call: TRBD1; v_call: TRBV4-1; cdr3_aa: CASSQAGTGISYEQYF
clone_size: once; d_call: TRBD1; v_call: TRBV9; cdr3_aa: CASSVTTGGFNYGYTF
clone_size: -; d_call: -; v_call: TRBV18; cdr3_aa: CASSETVSSGNTIYF
clone_size: -; d_call: TRBD1; v_call: TRBV2; cdr3_aa: CASKVSGQYNSPLHF
clone_size: few; d_call: -; v_call: TRBV2; cdr3_aa: CASSDPVPPYLYEQYF
clone_size: -; d_call: TRBD1; v_call: TRBV6-5; cdr3_aa: CASSSDRESNQPQHF
clone_size: -; d_call: -; v_call: TRBV3-1/TRBV3-2; cdr3_aa: CASSHSQNGLFF
clone_size: -; d_call: TRBD1; v_call: TRBV5-1; cdr3_aa: CASSRDRVEKLFF
clone_size: -; d_call: -; v_call: TRBV7-8; cdr3_aa: CASSLSPTDNYGYTF
clone_size: -; d_call: -; v_call: TRBV7-3; cdr3_aa: CASKEGDTGELFF
clone_size: -; d_call: -; v_call: TRBV10-3; cdr3_aa: CAISESWESYNEQFF
clone_size: -; d_call: TRBD2; v_call: TRBV6-5; cdr3_aa: CASSYRVAGDNEQFF
clone_size: many; d_call: -; v_call: TRBV7-9; cdr3_aa: CASSLPGYTGELFF
clone_size: -; d_call: TRBD1; v_call: TRBV30; cdr3_aa: CACWDRGMNEKLFF
clone_size: -; d_call: -; v_call: TRBV12-5; cdr3_aa: CASGFSFGSTDTQYF
clone_size: -; d_call: -; v_call: TRBV10-3; cdr3_aa: CAISERGDEQYF
clone_size: few; d_call: -; v_call: TRBV10-1; cdr3_aa: CASMSGLSGNTIYF
clone_size: -; d_call: TRBD1; v_call: TRBV3-1/TRBV3-2; cdr3_aa: CASSQDQGAYGYTF
clone_size: -; d_call: -; v_call: TRBV10-3; cdr3_aa: CAISERQGSGNTIYF
clone_size: -; d_call: TRBD2; v_call: TRBV7-9; cdr3_aa: CASSDKPGLGPTNEQFF
clone_size: -; d_call: -; v_call: TRBV7-9; cdr3_aa: CASSSRQDGNTIYF
clone_size: -; d_call: TRBD2; v_call: TRBV5-1; cdr3_aa: CASSLVTSGDNEQFF
clone_size: -; d_call: TRBD1; v_call: TRBV7-8; cdr3_aa: CASSRGQGAGSYTF
clone_size: -; d_call: TRBD1; v_call: TRBV18; cdr3_aa: CASSRDRNTGELFF
clone_size: -; d_call: TRBD2; v_call: TRBV3-1/TRBV3-2; cdr3_aa: CASSQGGRREIHNEQFF
clone_size: -; d_call: -; v_call: TRBV3-1/TRBV3-2; cdr3_aa: CASSQYSGEQYF
clone_size: -; d_call: -; v_call: TRBV3-1/TRBV3-2; cdr3_aa: CASSQGAGSGSQPQHF
clone_size: -; d_call: TRBD1; v_call: TRBV5-4; cdr3_aa: CASSRGGRQETQYF
clone_size: -; d_call: -; v_call: TRBV30; cdr3_aa: CAWNAGDNQPQHF
clone_size: -; d_call: -; v_call: TRBV24-1; cdr3_aa: CATRDRHPTNNEQFF
clone_size: -; d_call: TRBD1; v_call: TRBV20-1; cdr3_aa: CSASYRGPNSPLHF
clone_size: -; d_call: -; v_call: TRBV2; cdr3_aa: CASSSVPGAFF
clone_size: -; d_call: TRBD1; v_call: TRBV19; cdr3_aa: CASNLKQAGGMSNQPQHF
clone_size: -; d_call: TRBD1; v_call: TRBV5-1; cdr3_aa: CASLNRDSDTGELFF
clone_size: -; d_call: TRBD1; v_call: TRBV4-3; cdr3_aa: CASSHSDRGRAPSYTF
clone_size: -; d_call: -; v_call: TRBV10-3; cdr3_aa: CAIKSLDSLNTEAFF
clone_size: -; d_call: -; v_call: TRBV3-1/TRBV3-2; cdr3_aa: CASSQDFQLGGEKLFF
clone_size: -; d_call: TRBD1; v_call: TRBV5-1; cdr3_aa: CASSLGEDRGNEKLFF
clone_size: once; d_call: -; v_call: TRBV2; cdr3_aa: CASSGLAGAIYNEQFF
clone_size: -; d_call: TRBD2; v_call: TRBV5-1; cdr3_aa: CASSFLAGRLEEQFF
clone_size: -; d_call: TRBD1; v_call: TRBV27; cdr3_aa: CASSFIRGANEKLFF
clone_size: -; d_call: -; v_call: TRBV24-1; cdr3_aa: CATSDLSRAFYEQYF
clone_size: -; d_call: TRBD2; v_call: TRBV19; cdr3_aa: CASSIGLASGRNTGELFF
clone_size: -; d_call: TRBD1; v_call: TRBV7-2; cdr3_aa: CASSSPDRGGEQFF
clone_size: -; d_call: -; v_call: TRBV7-6; cdr3_aa: CASSPGGGLGNTEAFF
clone_size: -; d_call: -; v_call: TRBV5-1; cdr3_aa: CASSLGGTGGATSGRIRETQYF
clone_size: -; d_call: TRBD2; v_call: TRBV27; cdr3_aa: CASSLSLAGSSYEQYF
clone_size: -; d_call: TRBD1; v_call: TRBV4-2; cdr3_aa: CASSQEGEGTGGYNEQFF
clone_size: -; d_call: -; v_call: TRBV6-5; cdr3_aa: CASSSRTVNEKLFF
clone_size: -; d_call: -; v_call: TRBV12-3/TRBV12-4; cdr3_aa: CASKAEGNTEAFF
clone_size: -; d_call: -; v_call: TRBV3-1/TRBV3-2; cdr3_aa: CASSQGTNGAYGYTF
clone_size: -; d_call: TRBD1; v_call: TRBV19; cdr3_aa: CASTLGTGGKNEQFF
clone_size: once; d_call: TRBD1; v_call: TRBV30; cdr3_aa: CAWSKTGANEQFF
clone_size: -; d_call: -; v_call: TRBV6-1; cdr3_aa: CASSEARNEQFF
clone_size: -; d_call: -; v_call: TRBV5-5; cdr3_aa: CASSLFPYSYNEQFF
clone_size: few; d_call: -; v_call: TRBV3-1/TRBV3-2; cdr3_aa: CASSQDQGSRCTEAFF
clone_size: -; d_call: -; v_call: TRBV30; cdr3_aa: CAWSGLYEQYF
clone_size: -; d_call: TRBD1; v_call: TRBV18; cdr3_aa: CASSLRQGATGELFF
clone_size: -; d_call: TRBD1; v_call: TRBV28; cdr3_aa: CASTGDRGGYTEAFF